Reported below is one T cell receptor (beta chain). Its antigen is currently unknown. The source of the sample is a study of beta chain features in type 1 diabetes. Expressed TCRB transcripts were sequenced because the isolated RNA had all been reverse transcribed beforehand. Data came from immunoSEQ multiplex PCR; TCRdb stores just in-frame clones and leaves some out. The data contain under 450,000 clones, approximately 15% of them seen just once; the ten biggest clones take up approximately 0.038%. V trimming: 3 bases; J trimming: 0 bases; junction bases outside the gene matches: 8. CDR1 is MDHEN, CDR2 SYDVKM, per germline. This CDR3 has 17 residues. Study-wide results and caveats: Insertions were fewer and deletions more numerous at VDJ junctions in type 1 diabetes patients.

The sample taken for sequencing was naive CD4+ T cells from blood. The rearrangement uses TRBV28 and TRBJ2-1; 7 bases line up with TRBD1. This receptor was identified in a young man in good health. The chain's CDR3 is CASSFSSGTVSYNEQFF. DNA for the CDR3: TGTGCCAGCAGTTTCTCCTCCGGGACAGTCTCCTACAATGAGCAGTTCTTC.